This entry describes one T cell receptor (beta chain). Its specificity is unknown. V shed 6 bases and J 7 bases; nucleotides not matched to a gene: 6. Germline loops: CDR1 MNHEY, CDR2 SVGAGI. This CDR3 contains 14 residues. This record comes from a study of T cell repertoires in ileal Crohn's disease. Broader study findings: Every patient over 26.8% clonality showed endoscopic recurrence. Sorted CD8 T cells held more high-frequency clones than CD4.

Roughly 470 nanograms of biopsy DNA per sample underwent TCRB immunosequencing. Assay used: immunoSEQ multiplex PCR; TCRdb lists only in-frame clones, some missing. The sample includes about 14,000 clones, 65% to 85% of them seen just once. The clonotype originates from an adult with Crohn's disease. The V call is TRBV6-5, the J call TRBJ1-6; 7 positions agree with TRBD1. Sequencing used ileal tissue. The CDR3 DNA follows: TGTGCCAGCAGAGGGGGCAAGTCGAATTCACCCCTCCACTTT. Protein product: CASRGGKSNSPLHF.